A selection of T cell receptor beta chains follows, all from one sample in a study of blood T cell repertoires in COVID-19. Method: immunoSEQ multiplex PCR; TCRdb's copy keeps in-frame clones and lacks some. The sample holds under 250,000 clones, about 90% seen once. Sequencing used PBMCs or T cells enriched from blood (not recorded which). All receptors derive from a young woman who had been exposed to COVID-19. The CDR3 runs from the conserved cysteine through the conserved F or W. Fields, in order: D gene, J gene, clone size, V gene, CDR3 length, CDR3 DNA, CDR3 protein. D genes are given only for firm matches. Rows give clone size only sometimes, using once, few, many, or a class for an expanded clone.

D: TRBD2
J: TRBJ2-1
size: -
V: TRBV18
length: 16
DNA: TGTGCCAGCTCTCTCACGGCAGCGGGAGGGCCGCATGAGCAGTTCTTC
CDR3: CASSLTAAGGPHEQFF

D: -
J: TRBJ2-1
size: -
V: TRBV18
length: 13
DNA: TGTGCCAGCTCACTTACAGTTAAGAATGAGCAGTTCTTC
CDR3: CASSLTVKNEQFF

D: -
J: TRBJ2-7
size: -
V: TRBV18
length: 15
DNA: TGTGCCAGCTCACCACTAGCGGAGAGCTCCTACGAGCAGTACTTC
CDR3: CASSPLAESSYEQYF

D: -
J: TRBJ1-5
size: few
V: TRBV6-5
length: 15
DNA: TGTGCCAGCAGTTACCCGGACACTCCCAATCAGCCCCAGCATTTT
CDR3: CASSYPDTPNQPQHF

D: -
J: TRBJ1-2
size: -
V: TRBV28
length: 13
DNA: TGTGCCACTCGGACAGAAGCTAACTATGGCTACACCTTC
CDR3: CATRTEANYGYTF

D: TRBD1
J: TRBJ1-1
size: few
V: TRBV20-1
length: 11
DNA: TGCAGTGCTAGAAGACAGGGGGTGGCTTTCTTT
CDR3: CSARRQGVAFF

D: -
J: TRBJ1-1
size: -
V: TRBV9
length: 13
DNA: TGTGCCAGCAGCGTAGAGTGGGGCTCTGAAGCTTTCTTT
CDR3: CASSVEWGSEAFF

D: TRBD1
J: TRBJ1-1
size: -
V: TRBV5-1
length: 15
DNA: TGCGCCAGCAGCTCGGCGTCAGGGGGTGGTACTGAAGCTTTCTTT
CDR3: CASSSASGGGTEAFF

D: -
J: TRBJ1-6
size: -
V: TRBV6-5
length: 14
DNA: TGTGCCAGCACTCCGAGCTCCTATAATTCACCCCTCCACTTT
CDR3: CASTPSSYNSPLHF

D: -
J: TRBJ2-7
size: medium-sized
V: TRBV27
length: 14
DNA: TGTGCCAGCAGTTTATTTAGGGGTCCTAACGAGCAGTACTTC
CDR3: CASSLFRGPNEQYF

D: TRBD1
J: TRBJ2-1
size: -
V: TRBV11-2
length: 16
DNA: TGTGCCAGCAGCTCTATAGAGGGGGCTTTCTACAATGAGCAGTTCTTC
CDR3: CASSSIEGAFYNEQFF

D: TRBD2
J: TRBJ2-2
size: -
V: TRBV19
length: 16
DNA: TGTGCCAGTAGTATAGCACTAGCGGGAGAAGGGGGGGAGCTGTTTTTT
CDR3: CASSIALAGEGGELFF

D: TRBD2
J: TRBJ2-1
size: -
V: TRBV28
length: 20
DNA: TGTGCCAGCAGTCCCCTACTAGCGGGAGGAAGCCTTGGCTCCTACAATGAGCAGTTCTTC
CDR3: CASSPLLAGGSLGSYNEQFF

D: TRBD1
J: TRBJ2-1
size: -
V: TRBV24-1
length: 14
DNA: TGTGCCACCAGTGATAGACAGGGACGGAATGAGCAGTTCTTC
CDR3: CATSDRQGRNEQFF

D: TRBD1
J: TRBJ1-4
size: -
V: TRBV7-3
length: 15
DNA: TGTGCCAGCAGCTTAGCGACAGGGCCCTATGAAAAACTGTTTTTT
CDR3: CASSLATGPYEKLFF

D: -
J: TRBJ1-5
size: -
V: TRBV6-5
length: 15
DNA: TGTGCCAGCAGCCGGGGGAAGAATAGCAATCAGCCCCAGCATTTT
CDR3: CASSRGKNSNQPQHF

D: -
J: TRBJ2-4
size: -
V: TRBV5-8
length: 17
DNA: TGTGCCAGCAGCTTGGCCTGGGGCGGGATAGGCAAAAACATTCAGTACTTC
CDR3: CASSLAWGGIGKNIQYF

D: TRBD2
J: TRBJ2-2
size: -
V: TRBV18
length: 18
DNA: TGTGCCAGCTCACGAGGACTAGCGGGAGTATCCAGCACCGGGGAGCTGTTTTTT
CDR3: CASSRGLAGVSSTGELFF

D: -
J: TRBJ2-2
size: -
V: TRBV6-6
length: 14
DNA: TGTGCCAGCAGCCGTACTAGGAACACCGGGGAGCTGTTTTTT
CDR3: CASSRTRNTGELFF

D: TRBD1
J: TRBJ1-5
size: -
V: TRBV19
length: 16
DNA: TGTGCCAGTAGTACTTATGGGACAGGGAGGGATCAGCCCCAGCATTTT
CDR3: CASSTYGTGRDQPQHF

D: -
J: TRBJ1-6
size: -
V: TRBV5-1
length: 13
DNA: TGCGCCAGCAGCTTGGACAGTCATTCACCCCTCCACTTT
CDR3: CASSLDSHSPLHF

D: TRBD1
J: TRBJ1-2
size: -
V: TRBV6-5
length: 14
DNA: TGTGCCAGCAGTCGCGACAGGGGAAACTATGGCTACACCTTC
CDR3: CASSRDRGNYGYTF

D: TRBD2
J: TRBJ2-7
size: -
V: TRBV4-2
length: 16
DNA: TGTGCCAGCAGCCAAGAAACGGGAGGGGGTTCCTACGAGCAGTACTTC
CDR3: CASSQETGGGSYEQYF

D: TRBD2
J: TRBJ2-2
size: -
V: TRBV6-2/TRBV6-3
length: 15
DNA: TGTGCCAGCAGTTACCCTAGCGGGAGGACCGGGGAGCTGTTTTTT
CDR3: CASSYPSGRTGELFF

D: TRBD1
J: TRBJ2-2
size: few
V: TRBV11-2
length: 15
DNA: TGTGCCAGCAGAAGAACAGGGGGCGCGCCCGGGGAGCTGTTTTTT
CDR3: CASRRTGGAPGELFF

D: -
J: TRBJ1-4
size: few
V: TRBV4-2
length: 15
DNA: TGTGCCAGCAGTCCCGGACAGCCAGCTAATGAAAAACTGTTTTTT
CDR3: CASSPGQPANEKLFF

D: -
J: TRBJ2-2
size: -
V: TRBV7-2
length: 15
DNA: TGTGCCAGCAGCTTAGCGTCCGGTATTCCCGGGGAGCTGTTTTTT
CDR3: CASSLASGIPGELFF

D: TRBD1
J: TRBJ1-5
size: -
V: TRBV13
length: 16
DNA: TGTGCCAGCAGCCTGAGGACAGGGAGAGGCAATCAGCCCCAGCATTTT
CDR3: CASSLRTGRGNQPQHF

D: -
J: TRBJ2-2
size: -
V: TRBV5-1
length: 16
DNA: TGCGCCAGCAGCGTGGTGTCCAGGGCGGACACCGGGGAGCTGTTTTTT
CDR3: CASSVVSRADTGELFF

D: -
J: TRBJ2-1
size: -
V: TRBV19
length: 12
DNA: TGTGCCAGTAGTATAGTTCGCAATGAGCAGTTCTTC
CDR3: CASSIVRNEQFF

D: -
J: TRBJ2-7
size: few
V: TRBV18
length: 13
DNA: TGTGCCAGCTCATTGAGGGAGACCTACGAGCAGTACTTC
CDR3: CASSLRETYEQYF

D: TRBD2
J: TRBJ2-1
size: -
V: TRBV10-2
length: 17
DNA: TGCGCCAGCAGTGAGTGGGCGGGAGAAGTCGCATACAATGAGCAGTTCTTC
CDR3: CASSEWAGEVAYNEQFF

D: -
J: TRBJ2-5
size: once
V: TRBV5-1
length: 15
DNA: TGCGCCAGCAGCTTTCGATGGGGCATTTATGAGACCCAGTACTTC
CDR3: CASSFRWGIYETQYF

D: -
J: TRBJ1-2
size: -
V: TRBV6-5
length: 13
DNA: TGTGCCAGCAGGACAGGACACAACTATGGCTACACCTTC
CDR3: CASRTGHNYGYTF

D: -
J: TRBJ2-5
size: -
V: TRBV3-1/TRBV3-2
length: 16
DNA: TGTGCCAGCAGCCAAGACACGGGAGTAGGCCTGGAGACCCAGTACTTC
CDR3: CASSQDTGVGLETQYF

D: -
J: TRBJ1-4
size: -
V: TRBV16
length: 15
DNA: TGTGCCAGCAGCCCATCTGGACAGATTAATGAAAAACTGTTTTTT
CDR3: CASSPSGQINEKLFF

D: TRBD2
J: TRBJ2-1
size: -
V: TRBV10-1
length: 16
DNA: TGCGCCAGCAGTGAGAGGCGGGAGGGCCGATGGAATGAGCAGTTCTTC
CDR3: CASSERREGRWNEQFF

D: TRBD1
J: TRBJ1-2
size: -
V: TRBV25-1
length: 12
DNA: TGTGCCAGCAATACAGGGGGTCGTGGCTACACCTTC
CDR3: CASNTGGRGYTF

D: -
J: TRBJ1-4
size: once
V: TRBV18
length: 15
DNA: TGTGCCAGCTCACCAAGAGCTCAAACTAATGAAAAACTGTTTTTT
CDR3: CASSPRAQTNEKLFF

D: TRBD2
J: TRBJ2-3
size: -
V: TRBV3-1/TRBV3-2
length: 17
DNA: TGTGCCAGCAGCACCCGGCCGGGCGGGGGTAGCACAGATACGCAGTATTTT
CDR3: CASSTRPGGGSTDTQYF

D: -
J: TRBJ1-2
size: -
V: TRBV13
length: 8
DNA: TGTGCCAGCAGCCTTCGGGACTTC
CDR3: CASSLRDF

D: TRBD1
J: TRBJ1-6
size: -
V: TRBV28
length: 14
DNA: TGTGCCAGCAGGGGACAGGGTGACGGTTCACCCCTCCACTTT
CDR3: CASRGQGDGSPLHF

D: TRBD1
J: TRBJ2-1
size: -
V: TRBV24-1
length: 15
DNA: TGTGCCACCAGTGATTTACAGGGGGGCTACAATGAGCAGTTCTTC
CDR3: CATSDLQGGYNEQFF

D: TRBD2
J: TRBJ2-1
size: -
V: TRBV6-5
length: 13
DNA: TGTGCCAGCAGTCGCGGGAGCTATAATGAGCAGTTCTTC
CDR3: CASSRGSYNEQFF

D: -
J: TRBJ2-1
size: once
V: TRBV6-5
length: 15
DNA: TGTGCCAGCAGTTCTCGACTAGTAGGCTACAATGAGCAGTTCTTC
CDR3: CASSSRLVGYNEQFF

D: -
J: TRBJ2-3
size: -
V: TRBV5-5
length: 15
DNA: TGTGCCAGCAGCTTGGGAACTGCTCGCGGAGATACGCAGTATTTT
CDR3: CASSLGTARGDTQYF

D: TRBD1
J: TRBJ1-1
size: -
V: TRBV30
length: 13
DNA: TGTGCCTGGGCATGGACAGGGAACACTGAAGCTTTCTTT
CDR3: CAWAWTGNTEAFF

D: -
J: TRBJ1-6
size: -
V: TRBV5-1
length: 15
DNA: TGCGCCAGCAAGGAGGGTCAGGGTGATAATTCACCCCTCCACTTT
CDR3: CASKEGQGDNSPLHF

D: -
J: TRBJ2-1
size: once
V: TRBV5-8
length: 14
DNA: TGTGCCAGCAGCTTGGGGAGAGCCCACAATGAGCAGTTCTTC
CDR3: CASSLGRAHNEQFF

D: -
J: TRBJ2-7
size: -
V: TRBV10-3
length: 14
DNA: TGTGCCATCAGTGGTATACAGGGAAACTACGAGCAGTACTTC
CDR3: CAISGIQGNYEQYF

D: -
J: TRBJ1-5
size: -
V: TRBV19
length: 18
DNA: TGTGCCAGTAGTATATTCCGTCGCAGGTTAGACGCCAATCAGCCCCAGCATTTT
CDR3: CASSIFRRRLDANQPQHF

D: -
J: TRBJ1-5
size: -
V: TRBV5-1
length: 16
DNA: TGCGCCAGCAGCCCCCTCGGCAGGGGTGACAATCAGCCCCAGCATTTT
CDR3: CASSPLGRGDNQPQHF

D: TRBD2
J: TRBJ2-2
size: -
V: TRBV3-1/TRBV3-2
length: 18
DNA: TGTGCCAGCAGCCAAGAACTAGCGGGCGCCCCGAACACCGGGGAGCTGTTTTTT
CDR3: CASSQELAGAPNTGELFF

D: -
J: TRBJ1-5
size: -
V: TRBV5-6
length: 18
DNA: TGTGCCAGCAGCTCCGGTCTGCGGGCTCGCCTCTTCAATCAGCCCCAGCATTTT
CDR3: CASSSGLRARLFNQPQHF